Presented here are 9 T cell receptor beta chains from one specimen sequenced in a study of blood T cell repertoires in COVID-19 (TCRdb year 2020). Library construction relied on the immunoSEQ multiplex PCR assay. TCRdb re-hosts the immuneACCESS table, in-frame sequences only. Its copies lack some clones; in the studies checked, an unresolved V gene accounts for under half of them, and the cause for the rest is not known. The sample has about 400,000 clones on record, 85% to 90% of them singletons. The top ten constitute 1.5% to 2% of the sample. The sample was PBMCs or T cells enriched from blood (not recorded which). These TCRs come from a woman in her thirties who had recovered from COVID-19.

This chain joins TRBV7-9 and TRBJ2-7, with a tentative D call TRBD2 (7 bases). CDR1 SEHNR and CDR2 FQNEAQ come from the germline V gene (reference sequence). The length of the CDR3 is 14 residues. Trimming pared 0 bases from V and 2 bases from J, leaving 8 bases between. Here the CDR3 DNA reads TGTGCCAGCAGCTTAGCGGGGGGGCCCTACGAGCAGTACTTC. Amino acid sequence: CASSLAGGPYEQYF.

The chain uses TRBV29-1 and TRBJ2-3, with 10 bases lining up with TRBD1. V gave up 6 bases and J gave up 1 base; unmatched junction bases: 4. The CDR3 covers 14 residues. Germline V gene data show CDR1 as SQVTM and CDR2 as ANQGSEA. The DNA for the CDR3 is TGCAGCGTCGCCGGGACAGGGGGCACAGATACGCAGTATTTT. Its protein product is CSVAGTGGTDTQYF.

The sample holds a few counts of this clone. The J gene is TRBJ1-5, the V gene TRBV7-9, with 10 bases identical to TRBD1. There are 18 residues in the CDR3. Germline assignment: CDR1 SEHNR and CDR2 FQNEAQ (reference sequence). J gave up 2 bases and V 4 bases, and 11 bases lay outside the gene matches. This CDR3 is CASSSSPGQGIGNQPQHF. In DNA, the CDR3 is TGTGCCAGCAGCTCGAGCCCGGGACAGGGGATAGGCAATCAGCCCCAGCATTTT.

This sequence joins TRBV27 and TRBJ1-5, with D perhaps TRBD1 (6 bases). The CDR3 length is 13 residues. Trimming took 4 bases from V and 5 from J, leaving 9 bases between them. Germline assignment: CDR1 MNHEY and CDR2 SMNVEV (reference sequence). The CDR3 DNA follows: TGTGCCAGCAGTTGGGGGGGGCATCAGCCCCAGCATTTT. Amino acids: CASSWGGHQPQHF.

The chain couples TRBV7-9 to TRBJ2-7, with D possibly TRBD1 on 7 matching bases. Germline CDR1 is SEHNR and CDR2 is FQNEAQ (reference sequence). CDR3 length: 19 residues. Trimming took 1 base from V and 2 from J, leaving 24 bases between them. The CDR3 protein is CASSLGGQGGTKGPYEQYF. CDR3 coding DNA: TGTGCCAGCAGCTTAGGAGGCCAGGGGGGTACTAAGGGTCCCTACGAGCAGTACTTC.

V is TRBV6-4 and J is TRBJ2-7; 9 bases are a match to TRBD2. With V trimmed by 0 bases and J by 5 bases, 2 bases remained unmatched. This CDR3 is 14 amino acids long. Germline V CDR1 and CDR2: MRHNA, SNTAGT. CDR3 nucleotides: TGTGCCAGCAGTGACTCGGCGGGAGGGAACGAGCAGTACTTC. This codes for CASSDSAGGNEQYF.

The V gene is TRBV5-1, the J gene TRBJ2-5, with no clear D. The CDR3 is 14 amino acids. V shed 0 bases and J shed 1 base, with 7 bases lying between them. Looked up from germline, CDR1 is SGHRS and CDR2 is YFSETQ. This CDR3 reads CASSLVVPQETQYF. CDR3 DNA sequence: TGCGCCAGCAGCTTGGTAGTCCCCCAAGAGACCCAGTACTTC.

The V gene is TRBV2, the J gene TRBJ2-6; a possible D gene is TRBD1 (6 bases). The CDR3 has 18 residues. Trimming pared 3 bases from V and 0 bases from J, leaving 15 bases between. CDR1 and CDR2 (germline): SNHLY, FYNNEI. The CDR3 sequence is CASSEDSALGSGANVLTF. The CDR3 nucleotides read TGTGCCAGCAGTGAGGACAGCGCCCTCGGCTCTGGGGCCAACGTCCTGACTTTC.

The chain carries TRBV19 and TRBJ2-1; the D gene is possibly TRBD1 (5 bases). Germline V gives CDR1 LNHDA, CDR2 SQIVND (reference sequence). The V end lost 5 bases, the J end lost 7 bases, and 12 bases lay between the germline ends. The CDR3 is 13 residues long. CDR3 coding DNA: TGTGCCAGTAGTCCCCGACAGTTTAATGAGCAGTTCTTC. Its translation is CASSPRQFNEQFF.